The T cell receptor (beta chain) described here comes from a study of T cell responses to AZD1222 COVID-19 vaccine. The CDR3 runs to 15 residues. V gave up 2 bases and J gave up 7 bases; unmatched junction bases: 8. Germline V gene sequence: CDR1 MNHEY, CDR2 SVGAGI. In its sample, this clone was seen once. Produced via immunoSEQ multiplex PCR; TCRdb's table is partial and in-frame only. The sample lists 150,000 to 200,000 clones, 90% seen once, with under 6.5% in the top ten. The sample here was peripheral blood, taken on day 0 of AZD1222 vaccination. This chain uses TRBV6-5 with TRBJ2-4; 7 positions agree with TRBD2. The sequence came from an adult in good health. CDR3 coding DNA: TGTGCCAGCAGTTACGGGCGGACCGGGGGGAACATTCAGTACTTC. Encoded protein: CASSYGRTGGNIQYF.